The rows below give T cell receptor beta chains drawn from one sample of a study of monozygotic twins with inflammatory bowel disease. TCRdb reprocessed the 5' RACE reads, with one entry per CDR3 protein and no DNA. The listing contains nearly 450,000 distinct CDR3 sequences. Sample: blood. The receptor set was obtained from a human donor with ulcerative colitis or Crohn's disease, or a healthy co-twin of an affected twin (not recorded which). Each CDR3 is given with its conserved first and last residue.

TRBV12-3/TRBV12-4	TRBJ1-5	CASKGGDNQPQHF
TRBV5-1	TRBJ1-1	CASSDQGGGTEAFF
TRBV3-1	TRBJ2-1	CASSQGLAGLGDEQFF
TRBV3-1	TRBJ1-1	CASSPRGGNTEAFF
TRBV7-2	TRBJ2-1	CASSVGTSGGIEQFF
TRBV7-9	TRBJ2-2	CASSMQGAGELFF
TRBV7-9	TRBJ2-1	CASSLVVLYNEQFF
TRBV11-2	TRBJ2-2	CASSPGGGQTPGELFF
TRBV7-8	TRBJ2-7	CASREGTDGYEQYF
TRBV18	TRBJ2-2	CASSPTGPNTGELFF
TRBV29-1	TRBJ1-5	CSVGGENQPQHF
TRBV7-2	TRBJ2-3	CASRRGAGDYTQYF
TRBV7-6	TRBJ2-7	CASSRDRLRIEQYF
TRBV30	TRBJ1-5	CAWSAGDNQPQHF
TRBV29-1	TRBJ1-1	CSVPRTGWNTEAFF
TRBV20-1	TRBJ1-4	CSAGNRGQSEKLFF
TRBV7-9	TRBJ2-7	CASSSPQHSYEQYF
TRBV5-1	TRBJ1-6	CASSLLWDASPLHF
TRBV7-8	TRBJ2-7	CASSLGGRGGEQYF
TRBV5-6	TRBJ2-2	CASSTTGTVNTGELFF